Listed below are T cell receptor beta chains from one sample, sequenced in a study of blood T cell repertoires in COVID-19. The data were produced by immunoSEQ multiplex PCR, yet TCRdb's version contains in-frame clones alone and is incomplete. The repertoire includes 200,000 to 250,000 clones, around nine tenths of them detected once, and less than 3.5% sits in the top ten. The material sequenced was peripheral blood. Receptor source: a woman aged 55-69 years with acute or convalescent COVID-19. Each CDR3 is given with its conserved first and last residue. A D gene is named only where the DNA matches it firmly. The size entry is marked missing in some rows and otherwise reads once, few, many or a size class.

D	V	size	J	CDR3	DNA
TRBD1	TRBV28	-	TRBJ1-2	CASSPRTGQRPGYTF	TGTGCCAGCAGTCCTCGGACAGGGCAGCGACCTGGCTACACCTTC
TRBD1	TRBV10-2	-	TRBJ2-1	CASTGTGLRWEQFF	TGCGCCAGCACCGGGACAGGGCTTCGGTGGGAGCAGTTCTTC
-	TRBV2	-	TRBJ1-1	CAKSPAGALNTEAFF	TGTGCCAAATCTCCCGCGGGGGCCTTGAACACTGAAGCTTTCTTT
-	TRBV11-2	-	TRBJ2-4	CASSLILGLKNIQYF	TGTGCCAGCAGCTTAATACTGGGGCTTAAAAACATTCAGTACTTC
TRBD2	TRBV12-5	once	TRBJ2-1	CASGLDGTSGLSEQFF	TGTGCTAGTGGTTTGGACGGGACTAGCGGGTTGAGTGAGCAGTTCTTC
TRBD2	TRBV5-4	-	TRBJ2-7	CASSLSAGGPYEQYF	TGTGCCAGCAGCTTGTCTGCGGGAGGGCCCTACGAGCAGTACTTC
-	TRBV19	-	TRBJ1-6	CASSVSTDSPLHF	TGTGCCAGTAGTGTCTCGACAGATTCACCCCTCCACTTT
TRBD1	TRBV23-1	few	TRBJ2-2	CASSQSRGLTGELFF	TGCGCCAGCAGTCAATCGAGGGGGCTGACCGGGGAGCTGTTTTTT
-	TRBV19	-	TRBJ1-2	CASSFGGDYGYTF	TGTGCCAGTAGTTTCGGGGGTGACTATGGCTACACCTTC
TRBD1	TRBV5-1	-	TRBJ2-1	CASSLGDRTYNEQFF	TGCGCCAGCAGCTTGGGGGACAGAACATACAATGAGCAGTTCTTC
-	TRBV4-3	-	TRBJ2-1	CASSQDQGIRSQQFF	TGCGCCAGCAGCCAAGATCAGGGGATAAGGAGCCAGCAGTTCTTC
TRBD2	TRBV6-2/TRBV6-3	-	TRBJ2-1	CASSYPGAVREGILYNEQFF	TGTGCCAGCAGTTACCCGGGGGCCGTGCGGGAGGGTATTCTCTACAATGAGCAGTTCTTC
TRBD1	TRBV3-1/TRBV3-2	few	TRBJ1-1	CASSQEGALTEAFF	TGTGCCAGCAGCCAGGAGGGGGCGCTCACTGAAGCTTTCTTT
TRBD1	TRBV5-8	-	TRBJ1-5	CASTPNRGAFRQPQHF	TGTGCCAGCACCCCCAACAGGGGGGCCTTTAGGCAGCCCCAGCATTTT
TRBD1	TRBV12-3/TRBV12-4	-	TRBJ1-6	CASSTGADSPLHF	TGTGCCAGCAGTACAGGGGCCGATTCACCCCTCCACTTT
-	TRBV25-1	-	TRBJ2-6	CASSGGTPPRGANVLTF	TGTGCCAGCAGTGGGGGGACACCTCCCCGAGGGGCCAACGTCCTGACTTTC
TRBD1	TRBV19	-	TRBJ1-2	CASTGTGLNYGYTF	TGTGCCAGTACCGGGACAGGCTTAAACTATGGCTACACCTTC
TRBD2	TRBV19	-	TRBJ2-7	CATRGTSSSYEQYF	TGTGCCACCCGCGGGACTAGCAGCTCCTACGAGCAGTACTTC
TRBD1	TRBV30	-	TRBJ1-5	CAWQDGQAELRNQPQHF	TGTGCCTGGCAAGACGGACAGGCCGAACTCCGAAATCAGCCCCAGCATTTT
TRBD1	TRBV5-8	-	TRBJ1-2	CASSSAGTGAYGYTF	TGTGCCAGCAGCTCAGCCGGGACAGGGGCGTATGGCTACACCTTC
-	TRBV18	-	TRBJ1-2	CASSQGEVGYTF	TGTGCCAGCTCACAGGGAGAGGTGGGCTACACCTTC
-	TRBV3-1/TRBV3-2	-	TRBJ1-6	CASSRDRSYNSPLHF	TGTGCCAGCAGCCGCGATCGGTCCTATAATTCACCCCTCCACTTT
-	TRBV4-2	-	TRBJ1-1	CASSHGGVGNTEAFF	TGTGCCAGCAGCCATGGGGGCGTTGGGAACACTGAAGCTTTCTTT
TRBD2	TRBV2	-	TRBJ2-5	CASQITSGGSETQYF	TGTGCCAGCCAAATAACTAGCGGGGGTTCAGAGACCCAGTACTTC
TRBD1	TRBV6-1	-	TRBJ1-5	CASSEYPPGQFSNQPQHF	TGTGCCAGCAGTGAATATCCACCGGGACAGTTTAGCAATCAGCCCCAGCATTTT
TRBD2	TRBV7-9	-	TRBJ2-7	CASRLSGSNDEQYF	TGTGCCAGCAGGCTAAGCGGGAGTAACGACGAGCAGTACTTC
TRBD1	TRBV7-2	-	TRBJ2-3	CASSLVPRGTPTDTQYF	TGTGCCAGCAGCTTAGTCCCCAGGGGGACACCCACAGATACGCAGTATTTT
-	TRBV18	-	TRBJ1-2	CASSPPVVFGGYTF	TGTGCCAGCTCACCACCGGTAGTTTTTGGTGGCTACACCTTC
-	TRBV12-5	-	TRBJ2-2	CASGLPGTQAANTGELFF	TGTGCTAGTGGTTTACCCGGGACTCAAGCAGCGAACACCGGGGAGCTGTTTTTT
-	TRBV3-1/TRBV3-2	-	TRBJ2-1	CASSQDLQQAYNEQFF	TGTGCCAGCAGCCAAGATCTCCAGCAGGCCTACAATGAGCAGTTCTTC
TRBD2	TRBV4-1	-	TRBJ2-5	CASSPYGAGGRKTQYF	TGCGCCAGCAGCCCTTACGGAGCGGGAGGGAGAAAGACCCAGTACTTC
-	TRBV30	-	TRBJ2-5	CAGGRETQYF	TGTGCGGGAGGCCGAGAGACCCAGTACTTC
TRBD2	TRBV6-5	-	TRBJ2-1	CASSYGSGRERNEQFF	TGTGCCAGCAGTTACGGGAGCGGGCGGGAGAGGAATGAGCAGTTCTTC
TRBD2	TRBV14	-	TRBJ2-1	CASSQILAGNNEQFF	TGTGCCAGCAGCCAAATTCTAGCGGGAAACAATGAGCAGTTCTTC
-	TRBV30	-	TRBJ1-1	CAWSVRRDTEAFF	TGTGCCTGGAGTGTACGTCGGGACACTGAAGCTTTCTTT
-	TRBV4-2	-	TRBJ1-6	CASSQVVAEAVLVLHF	TGTGCCAGCAGCCAAGTGGTTGCGGAGGCAGTGTTGGTCCTCCACTTT
TRBD1	TRBV11-3	-	TRBJ1-1	CASSLGTGANTEAFF	TGTGCCAGCAGCTTAGGAACAGGGGCAAACACTGAAGCTTTCTTT
TRBD2	TRBV24-1	-	TRBJ2-7	CATSPGGYEQYF	TGTGCCACCAGTCCGGGGGGGTACGAGCAGTACTTC
TRBD1	TRBV9	-	TRBJ2-2	CASSTGTANTGELFF	TGTGCCAGCAGCACCGGGACAGCGAACACCGGGGAGCTGTTTTTT
-	TRBV7-2	-	TRBJ2-7	CASSWGLEQYF	TGTGCCAGCAGCTGGGGCCTGGAGCAGTACTTC